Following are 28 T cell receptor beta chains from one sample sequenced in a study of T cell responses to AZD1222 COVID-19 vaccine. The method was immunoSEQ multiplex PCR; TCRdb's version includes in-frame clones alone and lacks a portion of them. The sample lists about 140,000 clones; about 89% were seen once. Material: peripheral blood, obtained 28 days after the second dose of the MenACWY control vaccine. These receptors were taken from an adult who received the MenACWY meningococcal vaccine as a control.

The CDR3 reads CASRSTGTGIPYGYTF. In DNA form, the CDR3 reads TGTGCCAGTAGATCCACCGGGACAGGGATCCCCTATGGCTACACCTTC. This chain uses TRBV19 with TRBJ1-2, with 9 bases fitting TRBD1. Trimming cost V 6 bases and J 4 bases; bases outside gene matches: 12. This CDR3 has 16 residues. Germline CDR1 and CDR2: LNHDA and SQIVND (reference sequence).

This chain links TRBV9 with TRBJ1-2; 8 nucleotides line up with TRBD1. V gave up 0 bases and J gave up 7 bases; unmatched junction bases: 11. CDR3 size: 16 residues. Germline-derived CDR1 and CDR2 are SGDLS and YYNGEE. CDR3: CASSVEGPGGQGGYTF. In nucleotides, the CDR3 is TGTGCCAGCAGCGTAGAGGGCCCAGGAGGACAGGGTGGCTACACCTTC.

The CDR3: CASSPWTGENGYTF. The CDR3 DNA follows: TGTGCCAGCAGCCCCTGGACAGGGGAGAATGGCTACACCTTC. This chain uses TRBV9 with TRBJ1-2, with 9 bases aligning to TRBD1. The CDR3 runs to 14 residues. V lost 4 bases to trimming and J lost 6 bases; unmatched junction nucleotides: 7. Germline values: CDR1 SGDLS, CDR2 YYNGEE.

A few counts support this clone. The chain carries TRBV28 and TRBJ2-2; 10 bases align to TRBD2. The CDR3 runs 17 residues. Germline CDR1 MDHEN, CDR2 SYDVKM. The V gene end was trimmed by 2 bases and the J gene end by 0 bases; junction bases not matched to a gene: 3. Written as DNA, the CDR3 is TGTGCCAGCAGTTTAACCGGACTAGCGGCGAACACCGGGGAGCTGTTTTTT. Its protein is CASSLTGLAANTGELFF.

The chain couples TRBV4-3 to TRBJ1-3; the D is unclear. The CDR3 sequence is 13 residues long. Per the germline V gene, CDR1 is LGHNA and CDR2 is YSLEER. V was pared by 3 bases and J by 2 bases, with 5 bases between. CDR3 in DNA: TGCGCCAGCAGCCAGGGAGCTGGAAACACCATATATTTT. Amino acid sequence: CASSQGAGNTIYF.

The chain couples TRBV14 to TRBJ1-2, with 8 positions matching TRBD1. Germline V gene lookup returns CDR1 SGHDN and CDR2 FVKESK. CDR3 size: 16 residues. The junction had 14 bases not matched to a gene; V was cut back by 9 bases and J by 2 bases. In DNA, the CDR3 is TGTGCCAGTTGGGAGCCAGGGGGCGAGTTGAACTATGGCTACACCTTC. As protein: CASWEPGGELNYGYTF.

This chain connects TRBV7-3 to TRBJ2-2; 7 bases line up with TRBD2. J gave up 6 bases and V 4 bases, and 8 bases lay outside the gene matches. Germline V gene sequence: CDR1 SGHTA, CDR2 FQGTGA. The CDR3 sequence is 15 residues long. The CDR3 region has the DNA TGTGCCAGCAGCTCCACCGGGGGGTTTTCCGGGGAGCTGTTTTTT. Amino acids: CASSSTGGFSGELFF. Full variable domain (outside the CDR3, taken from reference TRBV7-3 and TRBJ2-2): GAGVSQTPSNKVTEKGKYVELRCDPISGHTALYWYRQSLGQGPEFLIYFQGTGAADDSGLPNDRFFAVRPEGSVSTLKIQRTERGDSAVYLCASSSTGGFSGELFFGEGSRLTVL.

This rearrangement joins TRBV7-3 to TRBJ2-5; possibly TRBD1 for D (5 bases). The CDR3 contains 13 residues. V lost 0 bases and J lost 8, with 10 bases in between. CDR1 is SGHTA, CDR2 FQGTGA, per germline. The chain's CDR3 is CASSLTGDSTQYF. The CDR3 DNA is TGTGCCAGCAGCTTAACGGGCGACAGCACCCAGTACTTC.

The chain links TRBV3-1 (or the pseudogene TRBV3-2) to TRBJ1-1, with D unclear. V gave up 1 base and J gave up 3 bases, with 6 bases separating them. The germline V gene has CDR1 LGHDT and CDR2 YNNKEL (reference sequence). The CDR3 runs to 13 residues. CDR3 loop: CASSQGLDTEAFF. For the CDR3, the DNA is TGTGCCAGCAGCCAAGGTCTAGACACTGAAGCTTTCTTT.

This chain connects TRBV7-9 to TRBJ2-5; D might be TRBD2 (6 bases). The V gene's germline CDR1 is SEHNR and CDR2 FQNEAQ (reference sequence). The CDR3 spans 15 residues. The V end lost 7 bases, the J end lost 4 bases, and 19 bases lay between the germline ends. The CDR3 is CASTRGLGGVETQYF. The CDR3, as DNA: TGTGCCAGCACCCGAGGCCTGGGCGGGGTAGAGACCCAGTACTTC.

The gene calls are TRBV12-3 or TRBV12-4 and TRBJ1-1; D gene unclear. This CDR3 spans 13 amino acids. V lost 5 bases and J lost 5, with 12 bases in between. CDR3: CASSLEVWTEAFF. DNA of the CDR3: TGTGCCAGCAGTCTAGAGGTGTGGACTGAAGCTTTCTTT.

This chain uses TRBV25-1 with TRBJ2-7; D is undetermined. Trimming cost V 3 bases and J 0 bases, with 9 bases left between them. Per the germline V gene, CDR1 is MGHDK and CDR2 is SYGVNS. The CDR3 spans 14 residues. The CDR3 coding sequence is TGTGCCAGCAGTGACCCCAGTTCCTCCTACGAGCAGTACTTC. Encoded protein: CASSDPSSSYEQYF.

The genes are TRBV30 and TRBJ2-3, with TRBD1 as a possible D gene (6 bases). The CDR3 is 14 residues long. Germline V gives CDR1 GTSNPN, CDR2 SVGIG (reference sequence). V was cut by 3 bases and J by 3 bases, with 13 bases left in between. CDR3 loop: CAWSQTGWTDTQYF. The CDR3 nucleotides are TGTGCCTGGAGCCAGACAGGCTGGACAGATACGCAGTATTTT.

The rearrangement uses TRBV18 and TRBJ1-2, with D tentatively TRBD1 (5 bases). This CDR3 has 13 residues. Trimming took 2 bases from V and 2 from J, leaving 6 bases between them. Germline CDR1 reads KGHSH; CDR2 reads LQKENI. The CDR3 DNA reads TGTGCCAGCTCACCAGGGGACAACTATGGCTACACCTTC. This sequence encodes CASSPGDNYGYTF.

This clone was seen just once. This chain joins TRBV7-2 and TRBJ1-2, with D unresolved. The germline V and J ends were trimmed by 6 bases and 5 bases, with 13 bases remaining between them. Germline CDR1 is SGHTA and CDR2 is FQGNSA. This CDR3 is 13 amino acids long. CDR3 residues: CASRPAAVYGYTF. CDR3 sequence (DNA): TGTGCCAGCAGACCCGCAGCGGTGTATGGCTACACCTTC.

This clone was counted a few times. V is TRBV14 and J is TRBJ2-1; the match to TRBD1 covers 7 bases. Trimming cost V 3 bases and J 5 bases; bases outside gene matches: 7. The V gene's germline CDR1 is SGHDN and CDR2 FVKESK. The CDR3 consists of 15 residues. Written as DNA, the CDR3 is TGTGCCAGCAGCCATTGGGACAGAGTAGACAATGAGCAGTTCTTC. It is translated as CASSHWDRVDNEQFF.

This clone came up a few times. For the CDR3, the DNA is TGTGCCAGTGACAGAGACGGTAATCAGCCCCAGCATTTT. It encodes CASDRDGNQPQHF. The gene calls are TRBV19 and TRBJ1-5; tentatively, D is TRBD1 (5 bases). Germline CDR1 and CDR2: LNHDA and SQIVND (reference sequence). The CDR3 contains 13 residues. Trimming pared 8 bases from V and 4 bases from J, leaving 12 bases between.

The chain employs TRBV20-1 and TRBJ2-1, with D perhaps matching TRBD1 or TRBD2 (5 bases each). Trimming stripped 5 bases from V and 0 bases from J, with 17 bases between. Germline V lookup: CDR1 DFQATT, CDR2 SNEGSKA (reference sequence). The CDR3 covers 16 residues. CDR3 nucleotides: TGCAGTGCTGGTGGGGGATCAGCGATCTCCTACAATGAGCAGTTCTTC. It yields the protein CSAGGGSAISYNEQFF.

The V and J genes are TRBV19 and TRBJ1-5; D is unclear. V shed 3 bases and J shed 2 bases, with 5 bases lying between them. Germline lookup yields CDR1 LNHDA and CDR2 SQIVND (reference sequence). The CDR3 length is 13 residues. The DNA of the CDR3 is TGTGCCAGTAGTATGGGCGGCAATCAGCCCCAGCATTTT. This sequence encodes CASSMGGNQPQHF.

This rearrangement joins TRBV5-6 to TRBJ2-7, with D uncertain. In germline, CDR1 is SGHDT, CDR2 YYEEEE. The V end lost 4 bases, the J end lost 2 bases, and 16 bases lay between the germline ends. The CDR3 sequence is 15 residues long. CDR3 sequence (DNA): TGTGCCAGCAGCCGGGTTTCCGGCACCACCTACGAGCAGTACTTC. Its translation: CASSRVSGTTYEQYF.

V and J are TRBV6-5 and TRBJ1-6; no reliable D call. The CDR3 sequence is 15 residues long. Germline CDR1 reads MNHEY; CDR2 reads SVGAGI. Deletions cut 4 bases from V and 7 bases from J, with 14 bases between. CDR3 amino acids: CASSSNTEWNSPLHF. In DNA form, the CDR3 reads TGTGCCAGCAGTTCGAACACTGAGTGGAATTCACCCCTCCACTTT.

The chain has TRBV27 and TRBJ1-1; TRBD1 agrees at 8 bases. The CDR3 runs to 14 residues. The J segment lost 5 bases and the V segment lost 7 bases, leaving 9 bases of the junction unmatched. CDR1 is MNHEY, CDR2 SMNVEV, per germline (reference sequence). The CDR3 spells CASTITGGGTEAFF. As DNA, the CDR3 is TGTGCCAGCACAATAACAGGGGGTGGAACTGAAGCTTTCTTT.

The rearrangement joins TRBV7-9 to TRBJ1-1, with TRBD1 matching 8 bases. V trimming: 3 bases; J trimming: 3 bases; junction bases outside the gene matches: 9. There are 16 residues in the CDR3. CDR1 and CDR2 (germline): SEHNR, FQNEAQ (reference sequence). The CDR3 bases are TGTGCCAGCAGCTTCAGGGGGCTCGGAGAAGACACTGAAGCTTTCTTT. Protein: CASSFRGLGEDTEAFF.

CDR3 in DNA: TGTGCCAGCACCGGAGGCTCAGGGCTAGCAATTAGCGAGCAGTACTTC. Translation: CASTGGSGLAISEQYF. V gene TRBV2 combines with J gene TRBJ2-7; D possibly matches TRBD1 or TRBD2 (5 bases each). The CDR3 totals 16 residues. The V gene's germline CDR1 is SNHLY and CDR2 FYNNEI. V was trimmed by 7 bases and J by 6 bases, leaving 25 bases between them. Looking up the rest from reference TRBV2 and TRBJ2-7 gives the full variable domain: EPEVTQTPSHQVTQMGQEVILRCVPISNHLYFYWYRQILGQKVEFLVSFYNNEISEKSEIFDDQFSVERPDGSNFTLKIRSTKLEDSAMYFCASTGGSGLAISEQYFGPGTRLTVT.

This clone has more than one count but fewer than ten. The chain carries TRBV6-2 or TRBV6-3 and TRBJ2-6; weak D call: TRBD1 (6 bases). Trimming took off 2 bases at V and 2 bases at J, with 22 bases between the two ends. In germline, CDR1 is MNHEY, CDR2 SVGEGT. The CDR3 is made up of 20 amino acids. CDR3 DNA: TGTGCCAGCAGTTACATTGGCCTGCAACAGGGCCCTCCTGGGGCCAACGTCCTGACTTTC. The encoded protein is CASSYIGLQQGPPGANVLTF.

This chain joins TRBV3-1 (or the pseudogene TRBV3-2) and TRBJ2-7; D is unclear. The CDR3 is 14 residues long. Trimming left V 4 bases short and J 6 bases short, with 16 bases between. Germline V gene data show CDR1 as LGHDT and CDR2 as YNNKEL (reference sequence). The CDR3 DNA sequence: TGTGCCAGCAGCCGGGGTCCATCTATCGGCGAGCAGTACTTC. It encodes CASSRGPSIGEQYF.

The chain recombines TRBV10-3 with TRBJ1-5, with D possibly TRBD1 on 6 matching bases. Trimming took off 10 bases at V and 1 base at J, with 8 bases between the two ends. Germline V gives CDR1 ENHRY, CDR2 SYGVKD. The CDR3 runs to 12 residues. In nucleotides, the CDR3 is TGTGCCACCAGGGGCAGCAATCAGCCCCAGCATTTT. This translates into CATRGSNQPQHF.

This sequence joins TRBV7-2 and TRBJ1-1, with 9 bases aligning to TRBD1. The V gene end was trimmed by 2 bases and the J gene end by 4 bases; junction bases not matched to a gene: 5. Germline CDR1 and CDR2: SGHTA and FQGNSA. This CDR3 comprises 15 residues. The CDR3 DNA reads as TGTGCCAGCAGCTTAAAACAGGGGGCTGGCACTGAAGCTTTCTTT. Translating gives CASSLKQGAGTEAFF.